Below, 21 T cell receptor beta chains from the same sample are listed, as sequenced in a study of blood T cell repertoires in COVID-19. TCRdb's copy holds only in-frame clones and misses some; the assay was immunoSEQ multiplex PCR. Found here are about 260,000 clones, about 87% of them singletons; the top ten hold 0.87%. Sequencing was carried out using PBMCs or T cells enriched from blood (not recorded which). These receptor sequences come from a man aged 50-60 years who had been exposed to COVID-19.

This clone was seen more than once but under ten times. The chain couples TRBV7-9 to TRBJ1-5; 9 nucleotides match TRBD1. J was trimmed by 4 bases and V by 7 bases; bases with no gene match: 11. CDR3 length equals 16 residues. CDR1 and CDR2 (germline): SEHNR, FQNEAQ (reference sequence). The CDR3 sequence is CASTRGPGTGNQPQHF. The CDR3 coding sequence is TGTGCCAGCACCCGGGGCCCGGGGACAGGGAATCAGCCCCAGCATTTT.

There are a few counts of this clone. V and J are TRBV6-5 and TRBJ2-7; 11 bases fit TRBD2. Unmatched junction bases numbered 5, after V lost 2 bases and J lost 2 bases. The CDR3 totals 16 residues. Germline CDR1 MNHEY, CDR2 SVGAGI. The CDR3 region has the DNA TGTGCCAGCAGTTACCCCGGGACTAGCGGAACCTACGAGCAGTACGTC. Translated, it gives CASSYPGTSGTYEQYV.

This clone was observed a single time. The chain links TRBV2 to TRBJ2-2, with D possibly being TRBD2 (6 bases). Per germline, CDR1 SNHLY and CDR2 FYNNEI. CDR3 length: 13 residues. V dropped 8 bases and J dropped 5 bases, with 12 bases sitting between them. The chain's CDR3 is CASRTGVTGELFF. The CDR3 region has the DNA TGTGCCAGCCGCACGGGGGTGACCGGGGAGCTGTTTTTT.

This CDR3 is CASGRWKDTEAFF. The CDR3 DNA sequence: TGTGCCAGCGGGAGGTGGAAGGACACTGAAGCTTTCTTT. V gene TRBV6-6 combines with J gene TRBJ1-1; no reliable D call. The CDR3 is 13 amino acids. Trimming stripped 8 bases from V and 3 bases from J, with 13 bases between. Germline V lookup: CDR1 MNHNY, CDR2 SVGAGI (reference sequence).

The genes are TRBV2 and TRBJ2-5, with D hard to call. Germline loops: CDR1 SNHLY, CDR2 FYNNEI. This CDR3 is built from 13 residues. V dropped 6 bases and J dropped 1 base, with 9 bases sitting between them. The CDR3 here is CASRGLGQETQYF. CDR3 bases: TGTGCCAGCAGGGGCTTAGGCCAAGAGACCCAGTACTTC.

V is TRBV28 and J is TRBJ1-1; maybe TRBD1 (6 bases). V lost 3 bases and J 1 base, leaving 18 bases between the germline ends. The CDR3 runs 17 residues. Germline CDR1 and CDR2: MDHEN and SYDVKM. CDR3 sequence: CASSLLLGAPRNTEAFF. The CDR3 DNA reads as TGTGCCAGCAGTTTGTTGCTGGGGGCCCCCCGGAACACTGAAGCTTTCTTT. The whole variable domain, filled in from reference TRBV28 and TRBJ1-1, reads DVKVTQSSRYLVKRTGEKVFLECVQDMDHENMFWYRQDPGLGLRLIYFSYDVKMKEKGDIPEGYSVSREKKERFSLILESASTNQTSMYLCASSLLLGAPRNTEAFFGQGTRLTVV.

This chain links TRBV2 with TRBJ2-4; D perhaps matches TRBD1 (6 bases). Trimming left V 5 bases short and J 1 base short, with 12 bases between. The CDR3 covers 15 residues. Germline values: CDR1 SNHLY, CDR2 FYNNEI. CDR3 coding DNA: TGTGCCAGCAGTTACAGGGAATTCGCCAAAAACATTCAGTACTTC. Translating it yields CASSYREFAKNIQYF.

J is TRBJ1-2 and V is TRBV4-1; 10 bases map to TRBD1. Germline CDR1 and CDR2: MGHRA and YSYEKL. This CDR3 is built from 17 residues. V lost 4 bases, J lost 5 bases, and 13 bases stayed unmatched. The CDR3 coding sequence is TGCGCCAGCAGCCTGAGGTCCGGGACAGGGGAGTGGTATGGCTACACCTTC. Protein sequence: CASSLRSGTGEWYGYTF.

V is TRBV7-2 and J is TRBJ1-2; D not certain. The CDR3 spans 14 residues. V dropped 0 bases and J dropped 2 bases, with 7 bases sitting between them. CDR1 SGHTA and CDR2 FQGNSA come from the germline V gene. The DNA of the CDR3 is TGTGCCAGCAGCTTAGCACAACAGAACTATGGCTACACCTTC. Encoded protein: CASSLAQQNYGYTF.

The rearrangement joins TRBV4-1 to TRBJ1-2; D remains ambiguous. The V end was cut by 0 bases, the J end by 7 bases, with 12 bases between. Germline V gives CDR1 MGHRA, CDR2 YSYEKL. CDR3 length: 14 amino acids. The CDR3 is CASSQDLRYTGYTF. CDR3 coding DNA: TGCGCCAGCAGCCAAGATCTCAGGTATACTGGCTACACCTTC.

The CDR3 coding sequence is TGTGCCAGCAGTTTAACGACAGCCAAGGAGGAAAAACTGTTTTTT. Residues: CASSLTTAKEEKLFF. The chain recombines TRBV27 with TRBJ1-4, with a possible D match to TRBD1 (5 bases). CDR1 is MNHEY, CDR2 SMNVEV, per germline (reference sequence). Deletions cut 2 bases from V and 8 bases from J, with 15 bases between. The CDR3 is 15 residues long.

The chain joins TRBV11-2 to TRBJ2-7; weak D call: TRBD2 (6 bases). The CDR3 spans 15 residues. Germline V gene sequence: CDR1 SGHAT, CDR2 FQNNGV. V was trimmed by 3 bases and J by 2 bases, leaving 14 bases between them. CDR3 DNA: TGTGCCAGCAGCTTTCAACCTTCGGGAGCCTACGAGCAGTACGTC. Protein: CASSFQPSGAYEQYV.

The chain uses TRBV28 and TRBJ1-1; TRBD1 is a possible D gene (6 bases). V gave up 6 bases and J gave up 6 bases, with 20 bases separating them. From germline, CDR1 is MDHEN and CDR2 SYDVKM. This CDR3 comprises 15 residues. The CDR3 sequence is CASSLPLTGRPEAFF. CDR3 sequence (DNA): TGTGCCAGCAGCCTACCCCTTACAGGGCGGCCTGAAGCTTTCTTT.

For the CDR3, the DNA is TGTGCCTGGGCAGGGGCTGGAAACACCATATATTTT. It is translated as CAWAGAGNTIYF. The chain is built from TRBV30 and TRBJ1-3, with D maybe TRBD1 (6 bases). CDR1 and CDR2 from the germline V gene are GTSNPN and SVGIG (reference sequence). The CDR3 runs to 12 residues. V lost 5 bases and J lost 2, with 7 bases in between.

In DNA, the CDR3 is TGTGCCAGCAGTTACTCTTACGGGGGTTTCACTGAAGCTTTCTTT. It codes for CASSYSYGGFTEAFF. The J gene is TRBJ1-1, the V gene TRBV6-5, with a possible D match to TRBD1 (5 bases). The V end was cut by 0 bases, the J end by 4 bases, with 12 bases between. In germline, CDR1 is MNHEY, CDR2 SVGAGI. The length of the CDR3 is 15 residues.

This rearrangement joins TRBV5-1 to TRBJ1-1, with TRBD1 matching 10 bases. CDR1 and CDR2 from the germline V gene are SGHRS and YFSETQ. Trimming took 0 bases from V and 0 from J; bases not matched to a gene: 8. The CDR3 is 18 residues long. The CDR3 nucleotides read TGCGCCAGCAGCTTGGTACGTGACAGGGGGCAACTGAACACTGAAGCTTTCTTT. It yields the protein CASSLVRDRGQLNTEAFF.

The V call is TRBV2, the J call TRBJ2-3; 9 positions agree with TRBD2. CDR3 length equals 17 residues. V shed 6 bases, J shed 3 bases, and the junction held 13 bases outside the gene matches. CDR1 is SNHLY, CDR2 FYNNEI, per germline. CDR3 loop: CASRARRGGGITDTQYF. The CDR3 coding sequence is TGTGCCAGCAGGGCCCGGCGGGGGGGAGGGATAACAGATACGCAGTATTTT.

The chain links TRBV5-1 to TRBJ1-6, with a possible D match to TRBD1 (6 bases). The CDR3 runs 14 residues. V was trimmed by 7 bases and J by 11 bases, leaving 19 bases between them. Germline-derived CDR1 and CDR2 are SGHRS and YFSETQ. This chain's CDR3 is CASGPGQESPPLHF. CDR3 DNA: TGCGCCAGCGGACCGGGACAAGAAAGTCCACCCCTCCACTTT.

In its sample, this clone was seen a few times. This chain connects TRBV7-2 to TRBJ1-1; possible D gene TRBD1, 6 bases. CDR1 is SGHTA, CDR2 FQGNSA, per germline. This CDR3 is built from 13 residues. The ends were cut back, 5 bases at V and 5 bases at J, with 12 bases in the middle. The CDR3 sequence is CASSQSGATEAFF. The CDR3, as DNA: TGTGCCAGCAGCCAATCAGGGGCGACTGAAGCTTTCTTT.

The V gene is TRBV6-5, the J gene TRBJ1-2; possibly TRBD1 for D (6 bases). This CDR3 spans 13 amino acids. Trimming took off 6 bases at V and 5 bases at J, with 13 bases between the two ends. In germline, CDR1 is MNHEY, CDR2 SVGAGI. The CDR3 region is CASSLDRNYGYTF. CDR3 DNA: TGTGCCAGCAGCCTAGACAGGAATTATGGCTACACCTTC.

This clone was seen once. The rearrangement links TRBV30 to TRBJ1-1; 8 positions match TRBD1. Germline V CDR1 and CDR2: GTSNPN, SVGIG (reference sequence). The length of the CDR3 is 13 residues. V lost 2 bases and J lost 3; bases outside the gene matches: 2. Here the CDR3 DNA reads TGTGCCTGGAGTCCGGACAGGGACACTGAAGCTTTCTTT. Protein: CAWSPDRDTEAFF.